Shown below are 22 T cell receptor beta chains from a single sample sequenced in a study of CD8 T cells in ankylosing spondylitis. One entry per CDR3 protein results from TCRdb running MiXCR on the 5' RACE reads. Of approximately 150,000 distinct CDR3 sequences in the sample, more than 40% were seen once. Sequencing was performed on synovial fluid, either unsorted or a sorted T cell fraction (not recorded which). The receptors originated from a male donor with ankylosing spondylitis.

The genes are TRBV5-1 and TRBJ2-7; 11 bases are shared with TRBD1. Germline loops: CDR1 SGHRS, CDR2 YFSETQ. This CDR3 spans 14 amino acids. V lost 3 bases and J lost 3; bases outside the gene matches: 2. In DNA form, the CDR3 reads TGCGCCAGCAGCTGGGGGACAGGGGGCTACGAGCAGTACTTC. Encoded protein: CASSWGTGGYEQYF.

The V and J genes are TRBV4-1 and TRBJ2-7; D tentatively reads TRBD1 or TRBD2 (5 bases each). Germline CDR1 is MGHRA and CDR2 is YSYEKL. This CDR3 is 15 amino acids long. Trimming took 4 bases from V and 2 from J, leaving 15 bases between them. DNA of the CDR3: TGCGCCAGCAGCCTCATCGGGACGAACACCTACGAGCAGTACTTC. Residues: CASSLIGTNTYEQYF.

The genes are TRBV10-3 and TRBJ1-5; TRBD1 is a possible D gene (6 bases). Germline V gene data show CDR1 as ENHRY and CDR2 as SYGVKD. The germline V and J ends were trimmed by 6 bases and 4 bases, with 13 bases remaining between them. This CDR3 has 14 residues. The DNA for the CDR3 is TGTGCCATCAGGGGGGCCCTTAGGAATCAGCCCCAGCATTTT. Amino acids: CAIRGALRNQPQHF.

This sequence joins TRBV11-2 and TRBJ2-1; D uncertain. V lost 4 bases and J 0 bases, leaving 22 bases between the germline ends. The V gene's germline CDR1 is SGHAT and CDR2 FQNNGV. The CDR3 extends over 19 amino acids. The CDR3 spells CASSSAPPLDGSSYNEQFF. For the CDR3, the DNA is TGTGCCAGCAGCTCCGCTCCCCCGCTCGACGGTAGCTCCTACAATGAGCAGTTCTTC. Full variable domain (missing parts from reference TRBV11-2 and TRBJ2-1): EAGVAQSPRYKIIEKRQSVAFWCNPISGHATLYWYQQILGQGPKLLIQFQNNGVVDDSQLPKDRFSAERLKGVDSTLKIQPAKLEDSAVYLCASSSAPPLDGSSYNEQFFGPGTRLTVL.

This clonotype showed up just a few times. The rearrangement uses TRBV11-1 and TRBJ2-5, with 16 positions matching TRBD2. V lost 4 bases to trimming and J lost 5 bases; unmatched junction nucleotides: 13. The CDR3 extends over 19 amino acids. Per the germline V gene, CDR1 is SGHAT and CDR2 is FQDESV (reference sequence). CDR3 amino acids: CASSSVPGLAGGSLETQYF. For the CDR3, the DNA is TGTGCCAGCAGCTCCGTCCCGGGACTAGCGGGAGGGAGTTTGGAGACCCAGTACTTC.

The chain's CDR3 is CASSLRGPGEQYF. CDR3 in DNA: TGTGCCAGCAGTCTCAGGGGGCCGGGGGAGCAGTACTTC. The V and J genes are TRBV12-3 or TRBV12-4 and TRBJ2-7; 8 positions agree with TRBD1. The trim removed 5 bases at V and 7 bases at J, leaving 7 bases unmatched. The CDR3 is 13 residues long.

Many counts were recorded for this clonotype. The CDR3 region has the DNA TGTGCCAGCAGCTTCAGGACAGGGATCACCGGGGAGCTGTTTTTT. It is translated as CASSFRTGITGELFF. V is TRBV7-6 and J is TRBJ2-2; 8 bases line up with TRBD1. The CDR3 spans 15 residues. V gave up 3 bases and J gave up 4 bases; unmatched junction bases: 4. Germline lookup yields CDR1 SGHVS and CDR2 FNYEAQ.

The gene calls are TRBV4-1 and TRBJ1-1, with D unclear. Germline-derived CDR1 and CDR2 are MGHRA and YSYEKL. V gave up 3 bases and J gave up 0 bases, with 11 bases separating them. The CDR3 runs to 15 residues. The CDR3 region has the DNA TGCGCCAGCAGCCACAGCTTAAGAATGAACACTGAAGCTTTCTTT. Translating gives CASSHSLRMNTEAFF.

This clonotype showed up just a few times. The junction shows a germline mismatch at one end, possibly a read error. Here the CDR3 reads CASSISETGNFGYTF. As DNA, the CDR3 is TGTGCCAGCAGTATATCGGAGACAGGGAACTTTGGCTACACCTTC. The chain links TRBV12-3 or TRBV12-4 to TRBJ1-2, with 7 bases matching TRBD1. The CDR3 extends over 15 amino acids.

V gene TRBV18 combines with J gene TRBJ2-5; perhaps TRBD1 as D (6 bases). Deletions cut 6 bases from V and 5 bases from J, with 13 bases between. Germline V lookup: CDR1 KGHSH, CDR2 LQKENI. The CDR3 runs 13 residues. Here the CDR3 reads CASSRNREETQYF. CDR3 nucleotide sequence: TGTGCCAGCTCGAGGAACAGGGAGGAGACCCAGTACTTC.

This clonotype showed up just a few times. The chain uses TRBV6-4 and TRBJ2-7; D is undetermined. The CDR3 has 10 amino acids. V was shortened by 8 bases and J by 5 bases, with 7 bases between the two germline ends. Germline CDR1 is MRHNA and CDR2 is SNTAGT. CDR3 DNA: TGTGCCAGCGGCGGCCACGAGCAGTACTTC. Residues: CASGGHEQYF.

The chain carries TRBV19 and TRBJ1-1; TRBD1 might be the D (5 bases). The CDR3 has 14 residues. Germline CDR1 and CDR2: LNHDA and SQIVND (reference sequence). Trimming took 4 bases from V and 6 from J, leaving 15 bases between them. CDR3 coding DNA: TGTGCCAGTAGTACGTATACTGGAGGGGCTGAAGCTTTCTTT. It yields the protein CASSTYTGGAEAFF.

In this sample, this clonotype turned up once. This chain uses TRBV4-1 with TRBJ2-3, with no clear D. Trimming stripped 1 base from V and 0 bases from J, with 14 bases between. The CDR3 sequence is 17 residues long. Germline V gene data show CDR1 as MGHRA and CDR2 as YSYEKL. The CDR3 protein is CASSQVEWLSSTDTQYF. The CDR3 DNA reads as TGCGCCAGCAGCCAAGTTGAATGGCTCTCTAGCACAGATACGCAGTATTTT.

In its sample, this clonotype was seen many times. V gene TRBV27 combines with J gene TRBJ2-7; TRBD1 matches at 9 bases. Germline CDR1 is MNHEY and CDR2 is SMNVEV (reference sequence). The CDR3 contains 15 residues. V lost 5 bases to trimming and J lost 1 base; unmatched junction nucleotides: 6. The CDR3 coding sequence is TGTGCCAGCAGTCCCTGGACAGGGGATTCCTACGAGCAGTACTTC. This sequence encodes CASSPWTGDSYEQYF.

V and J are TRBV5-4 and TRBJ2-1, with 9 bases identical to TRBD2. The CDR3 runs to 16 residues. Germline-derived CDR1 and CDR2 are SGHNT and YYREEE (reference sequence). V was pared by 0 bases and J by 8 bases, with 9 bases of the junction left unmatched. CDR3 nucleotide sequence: TGTGCCAGCAGCTTGGCTAGCGGGGTCCCTAGGGATGAGCAGTTCTTC. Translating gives CASSLASGVPRDEQFF.

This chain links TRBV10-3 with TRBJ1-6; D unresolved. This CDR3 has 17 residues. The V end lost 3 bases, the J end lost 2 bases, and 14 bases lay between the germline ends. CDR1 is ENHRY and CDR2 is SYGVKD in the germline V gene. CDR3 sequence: CAISENGGGTYNSPLHF. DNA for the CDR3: TGTGCCATCAGTGAAAACGGAGGCGGTACCTATAATTCACCCCTCCACTTT.

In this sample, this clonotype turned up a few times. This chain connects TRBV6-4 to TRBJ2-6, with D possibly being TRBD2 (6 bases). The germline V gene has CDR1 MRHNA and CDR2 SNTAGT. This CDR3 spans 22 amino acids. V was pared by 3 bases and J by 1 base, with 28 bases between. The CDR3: CASSDSPTRRGSLDSGANVLTF. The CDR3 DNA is TGTGCCAGCAGTGATTCTCCCACCCGGCGGGGCTCTTTAGATTCTGGGGCCAACGTCCTGACTTTC.

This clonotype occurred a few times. The CDR3 sequence: CSARDLFSGKDYEQYF. CDR3 in DNA: TGCAGTGCTAGAGATCTTTTTTCCGGCAAGGACTACGAGCAGTACTTC. V is TRBV20-1 and J is TRBJ2-7; D call uncertain. The CDR3 loop spans 16 amino acids. V was clipped by 0 bases and J by 3 bases, with 18 bases between them. From germline, CDR1 is DFQATT and CDR2 SNEGSKA (reference sequence).

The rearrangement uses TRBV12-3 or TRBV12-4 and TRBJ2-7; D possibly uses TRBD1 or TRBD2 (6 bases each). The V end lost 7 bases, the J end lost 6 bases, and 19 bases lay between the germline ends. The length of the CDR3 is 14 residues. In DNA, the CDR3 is TGTGCCAGCACCCAAACGGGGGCGTTGGTCGAGCAGTACTTC. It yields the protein CASTQTGALVEQYF.

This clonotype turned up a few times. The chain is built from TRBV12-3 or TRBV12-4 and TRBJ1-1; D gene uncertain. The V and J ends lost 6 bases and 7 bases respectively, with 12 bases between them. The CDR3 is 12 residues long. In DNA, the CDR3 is TGTGCCAGCAGCCTGCAGGTTGTTGAAGCTTTCTTT. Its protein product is CASSLQVVEAFF.

CDR3 in amino acids: CSVEEGREYTEAFF. The CDR3 bases are TGCAGCGTTGAAGAAGGGCGGGAATACACTGAAGCTTTCTTT. J is TRBJ1-1 and V is TRBV29-1; D gene uncertain. The CDR3 runs to 14 residues. CDR1 SQVTM and CDR2 ANQGSEA come from the germline V gene. Trimming took 0 bases from V and 3 from J, leaving 11 bases between them.

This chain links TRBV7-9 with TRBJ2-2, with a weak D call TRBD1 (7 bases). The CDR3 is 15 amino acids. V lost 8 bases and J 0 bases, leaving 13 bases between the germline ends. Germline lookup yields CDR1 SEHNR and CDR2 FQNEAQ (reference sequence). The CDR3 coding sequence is TGTGCCAGCCAGGGGGGATTGACGAACACCGGGGAGCTGTTTTTT. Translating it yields CASQGGLTNTGELFF.